These 3 T cell receptor beta chains originate from one sample sequenced in a study of blood T cells in healthy people across ages. A second about 6 to 12 cycle PCR used barcoded and J-beta primers. TCRdb used MiXCR to reprocess the 5' RACE reads, holding one entry per CDR3 protein. This table has about 640,000 distinct CDR3 sequences, roughly 30% appearing once. Sequencing was done on a sample of blood. These receptors all stem from a woman older than 75 in good health.

This clonotype was observed many times. This chain links TRBV20-1 with TRBJ1-2; D remains unclear. Germline CDR1 and CDR2: DFQATT and SNEGSKA (reference sequence). V dropped 0 bases and J dropped 2 bases, with 7 bases sitting between them. CDR3 length: 13 residues. The CDR3: CSAREGHNYGYTF. The DNA of the CDR3 is TGCAGTGCTAGAGAAGGGCACAACTATGGCTACACCTTC.

This clonotype is a singleton in its sample. J is TRBJ1-5 and V is TRBV7-2; tentative D call: TRBD1 (5 bases). The CDR3 loop spans 12 amino acids. The ends were cut back, 6 bases at V and 8 bases at J, with 11 bases in the middle. Per the germline V gene, CDR1 is SGHTA and CDR2 is FQGNSA. The CDR3 is CASSFGGKPQHF. CDR3 in DNA: TGTGCCAGCAGTTTTGGGGGGAAGCCCCAGCATTTT. The full variable domain, with the rest looked up from reference TRBV7-2 and TRBJ1-5, is GAGVSQSPSNKVTEKGKDVELRCDPISGHTALYWYRQSLGQGLEFLIYFQGNSAPDKSGLPSDRFSAERTGGSVSTLTIQRTQQEDSAVYLCASSFGGKPQHFGDGTRLSIL.

This clonotype was seen at least ten times. V is TRBV7-9 and J is TRBJ1-1; 7 nucleotides agree with TRBD1. Germline CDR1 is SEHNR and CDR2 is FQNEAQ (reference sequence). The J segment lost 4 bases and the V segment lost 5 bases, leaving 13 bases of the junction unmatched. There are 16 residues in the CDR3. Here the CDR3 reads CASSEYSGGRPTEAFF. CDR3 DNA sequence: TGTGCCAGCAGCGAATATTCAGGGGGGCGCCCCACTGAAGCTTTCTTT.